This T cell receptor beta chain is drawn from a study of CXCR3-negative and CXCR3-positive naive CD8 T cells. Turning to the study itself: Some 130 million TRB reads were obtained in total, which works out to about 1.5 +/- 0.3 million per library. Regarding the study as a whole: Freshly isolated PBMCs were used in most assays, given partial CXCR3 loss after freezing. Naive subsets showed comparable surface CD5, and TCR interaction strength was also inferred from TRB CDR3 physicochemistry.

By frequency, this clonotype is medium-sized. Its target is unknown. Germline-derived CDR1 and CDR2 are DFQATT and SNEGSKA (reference sequence). The CDR3 runs 13 residues. Naive CD8+ T cells showed a CD45RO-CCR7+CD27+CD95- phenotype. Researchers prepared the TRB cDNA libraries using 5' RACE with UMI labels. TCRdb derives one entry per CDR3 protein from the 5' RACE reads, leaving out DNA. This listing includes about 3,400 distinct CDR3 sequences. Sequences were obtained from naive CXCR3- CD8+ T cells from blood. Subset defined: CD45RO-CCR7+CD27+CD95- naive CD8+ T cells lacking CXCR3 (TNR3-). This chain uses TRBV20-1 with TRBJ2-7; there is no DNA to check the TCRdb D call of TRBD1. The source of this sequence is a human donor in good health. Some clones in this sample may be carry-over from other donors' samples. The CDR3 reads CSALGQAAYEQYF.